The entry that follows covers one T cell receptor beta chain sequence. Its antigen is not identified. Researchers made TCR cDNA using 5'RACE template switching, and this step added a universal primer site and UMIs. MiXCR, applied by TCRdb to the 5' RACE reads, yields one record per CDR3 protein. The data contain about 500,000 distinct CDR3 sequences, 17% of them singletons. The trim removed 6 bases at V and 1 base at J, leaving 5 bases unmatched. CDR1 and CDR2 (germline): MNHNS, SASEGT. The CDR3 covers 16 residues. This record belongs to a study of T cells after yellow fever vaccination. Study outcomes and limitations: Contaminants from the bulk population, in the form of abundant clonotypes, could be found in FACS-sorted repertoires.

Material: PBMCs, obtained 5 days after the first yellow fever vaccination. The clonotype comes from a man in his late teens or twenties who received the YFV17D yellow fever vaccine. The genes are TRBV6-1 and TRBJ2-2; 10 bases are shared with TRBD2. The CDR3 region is CASRRSSGGNTGELFF. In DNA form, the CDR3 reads TGTGCCAGCAGGAGATCTAGCGGGGGGAACACCGGGGAGCTGTTTTTT.